This is a list of T cell receptor beta chains from one sample in a study of immune evolution from preneoplasia to lung adenocarcinoma. Repertoires were generated with immunoSEQ multiplex PCR, while TCRdb's copy carries only in-frame clones and drops some. This sample has more than 7,500 clones, with around four fifths found just once. The sequencing input was FFPE lung adenocarcinoma in situ tissue. These receptors came from a person aged 65-85 years with lung adenocarcinoma. Each CDR3 is given with its conserved first and last residue. Fields, in order: V gene, J gene, clone size, D gene, CDR3 protein. The D gene is left open where the match is weak. Size tells how often a clone was seen (once, few, many) or the class of an expanded clone, and some rows leave it out.

TRBV29-1	TRBJ2-7	-	-	CSVVRQYEQYF
TRBV4-1	TRBJ1-2	-	-	CASSSEGRYGYTF
TRBV7-2	TRBJ2-2	-	-	CASRSQGAGELFF
TRBV20-1	TRBJ2-1	once	-	CSAAQQFF
TRBV30	TRBJ1-1	-	TRBD1	CAWHPLGTVDTEAFF
TRBV28	TRBJ1-5	-	-	CASSSSRFRGQPQHF
TRBV4-2	TRBJ2-5	-	-	CASSQEGETQYF
TRBV5-8	TRBJ2-5	-	TRBD2	CASSSLAGTLYQETQYF
TRBV5-5	TRBJ2-2	-	-	CASSLAEGSVTGELFF
TRBV4-2	TRBJ2-7	-	-	CASSQDITYEQYF
TRBV30	TRBJ1-1	few	-	CAWSLLRNTEAFF
TRBV5-5	TRBJ2-2	-	-	CASSFTGSSNTGELFF
TRBV6-6	TRBJ2-7	-	-	CASSGLSEEQYF
TRBV5-1	TRBJ1-2	-	TRBD1	CASSSTGTGVTYGYTF
TRBV5-6	TRBJ2-7	-	-	CASSQGHPLSRGRYEQYF
TRBV15	TRBJ2-5	-	-	CATSSGGGRETQYF
TRBV9	TRBJ2-1	-	TRBD2	CASSALSSGGYNEQFF
TRBV19	TRBJ2-7	-	TRBD2	CASSIIAGGSYEQYF
TRBV30	TRBJ1-2	-	TRBD1	CAWSPYRTGFGYTF